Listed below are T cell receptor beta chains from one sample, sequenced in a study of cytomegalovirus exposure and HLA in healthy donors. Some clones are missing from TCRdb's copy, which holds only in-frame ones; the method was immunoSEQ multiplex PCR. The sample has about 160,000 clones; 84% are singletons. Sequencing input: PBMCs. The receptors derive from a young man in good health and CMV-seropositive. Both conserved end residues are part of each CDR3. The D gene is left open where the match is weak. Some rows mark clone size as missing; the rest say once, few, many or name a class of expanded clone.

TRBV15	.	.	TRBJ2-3	CATSSEGLRDTQYF	TGTGCCACCAGCAGTGAAGGACTACGGGATACGCAGTATTTT
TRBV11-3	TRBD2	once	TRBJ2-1	CASSFTSGGAGNEQFF	TGTGCCAGCAGCTTTACTAGCGGGGGGGCGGGAAATGAGCAGTTCTTC
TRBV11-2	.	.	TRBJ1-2	CASSPGGNYGYTF	TGTGCCAGCAGTCCCGGGGGGAACTATGGCTACACCTTC
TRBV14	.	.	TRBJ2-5	CASSPSRGGAETQYF	TGTGCCAGCAGCCCCTCCCGAGGGGGGGCAGAGACCCAGTACTTC
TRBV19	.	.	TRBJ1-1	CASSIVSRGISFEAFF	TGTGCCAGTAGTATAGTCTCAAGGGGAATATCGTTTGAAGCTTTCTTT
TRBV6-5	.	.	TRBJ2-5	CASRAGGIRETQYF	TGTGCCAGCAGGGCCGGGGGAATCAGGGAGACCCAGTACTTC
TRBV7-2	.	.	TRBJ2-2	CASSLQGTGELFF	TGTGCCAGCAGCTTACAGGGGACCGGGGAGCTGTTTTTT
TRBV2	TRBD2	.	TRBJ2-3	CASRAPGLAGSTDTQYF	TGTGCCAGCAGGGCACCGGGACTAGCGGGGAGCACAGATACGCAGTATTTT
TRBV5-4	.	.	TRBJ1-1	CASSLQEDTEAFF	TGTGCCAGCAGCTTGCAGGAGGACACTGAAGCTTTCTTT
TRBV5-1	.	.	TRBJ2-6	CASSLATGANVLTF	TGCGCCAGCAGCTTGGCCACAGGGGCCAACGTCCTGACTTTC
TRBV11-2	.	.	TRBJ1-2	CASSTDSGNGGYTF	TGTGCCAGCAGCACCGACTCAGGGAATGGTGGCTACACCTTC
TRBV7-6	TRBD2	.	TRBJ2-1	CASSPLSGGSYNEQFF	TGTGCCAGCAGCCCCCTTAGCGGGGGTTCCTACAATGAGCAGTTCTTC
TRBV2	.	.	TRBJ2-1	CASRVVDEQFF	TGTGCCAGCAGAGTAGTGGATGAGCAGTTCTTC
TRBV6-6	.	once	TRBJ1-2	CASSQTGPSNYGYTF	TGTGCCAGCAGCCAAACAGGGCCCTCTAACTATGGCTACACCTTC
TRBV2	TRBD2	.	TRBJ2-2	CASRGSGTNTGELFF	TGTGCCAGCCGGGGTAGCGGGACGAACACCGGGGAGCTGTTTTTT
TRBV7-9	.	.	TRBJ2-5	CASSLGAEPGETQYF	TGTGCCAGCAGCTTAGGAGCGGAGCCTGGAGAGACCCAGTACTTC
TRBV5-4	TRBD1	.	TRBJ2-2	CASSLIGTGVNTGELFF	TGTGCCAGCAGCTTGATTGGGACAGGGGTGAACACCGGGGAGCTGTTTTTT
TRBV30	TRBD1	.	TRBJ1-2	CAWKVRGSGYGYTF	TGTGCCTGGAAGGTCAGGGGGAGCGGCTATGGCTACACCTTC
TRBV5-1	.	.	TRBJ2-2	CASSLDPTGNTGELFF	TGCGCCAGCAGCCTCGACCCGACAGGAAACACCGGGGAGCTGTTTTTT
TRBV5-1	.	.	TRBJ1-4	CASREGTTNEKLFF	TGCGCCAGCAGGGAGGGGACAACTAATGAAAAACTGTTTTTT
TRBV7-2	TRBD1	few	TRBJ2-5	CASSLVVPGTGRKETQYF	TGTGCCAGCAGCTTAGTAGTCCCAGGGACAGGTAGAAAGGAGACCCAGTACTTC
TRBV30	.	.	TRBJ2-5	CAWSVPPGQETQYF	TGTGCCTGGAGTGTACCGCCGGGCCAAGAGACCCAGTACTTC
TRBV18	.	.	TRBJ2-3	CASSPGGDTQYF	TGTGCCAGCTCACCAGGGGGGGATACGCAGTATTTT
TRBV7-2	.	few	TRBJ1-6	CASSSASGGNSPLHF	TGTGCCAGCAGCTCCGCGTCCGGAGGCAATTCACCCCTCCACTTT
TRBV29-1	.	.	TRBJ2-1	CSVPPGAGAYNEQFF	TGCAGCGTCCCCCCAGGAGCGGGCGCCTACAATGAGCAGTTCTTC
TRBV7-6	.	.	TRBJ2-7	CASSLAPNRPYEQYF	TGTGCCAGCAGCTTAGCCCCTAACCGCCCCTACGAGCAGTACTTC
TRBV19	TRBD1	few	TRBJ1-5	CASGQQGSQPQHF	TGTGCCAGTGGGCAACAGGGGAGTCAGCCCCAGCATTTT
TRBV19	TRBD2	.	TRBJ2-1	CASSALRGLYNEQFF	TGTGCCAGTAGTGCCCTAAGGGGACTATACAATGAGCAGTTCTTC